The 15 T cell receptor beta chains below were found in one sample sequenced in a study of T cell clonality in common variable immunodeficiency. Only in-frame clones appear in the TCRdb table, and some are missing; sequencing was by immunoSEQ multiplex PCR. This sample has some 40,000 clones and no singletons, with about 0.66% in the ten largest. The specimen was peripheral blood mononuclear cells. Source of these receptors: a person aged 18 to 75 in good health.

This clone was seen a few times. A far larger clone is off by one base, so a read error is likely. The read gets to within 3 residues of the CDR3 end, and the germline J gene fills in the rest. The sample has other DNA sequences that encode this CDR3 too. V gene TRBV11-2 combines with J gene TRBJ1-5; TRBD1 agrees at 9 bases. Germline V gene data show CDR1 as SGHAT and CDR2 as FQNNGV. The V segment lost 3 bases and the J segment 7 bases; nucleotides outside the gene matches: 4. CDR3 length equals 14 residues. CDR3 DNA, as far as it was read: TGTGCCAGCAGCTTGGGGACAGGGAGGCAGCCC. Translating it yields CASSLGTGRQP. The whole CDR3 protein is CASSLGTGRQPQHF.

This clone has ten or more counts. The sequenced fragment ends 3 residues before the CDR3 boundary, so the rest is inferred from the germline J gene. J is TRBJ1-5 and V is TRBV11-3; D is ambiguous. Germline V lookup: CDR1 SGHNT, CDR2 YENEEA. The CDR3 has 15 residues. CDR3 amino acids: CASRAHRTPNQPQHF. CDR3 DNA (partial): TGTGCAAGTCGCGCCCATCGGACTCCCAATCAGCCC.

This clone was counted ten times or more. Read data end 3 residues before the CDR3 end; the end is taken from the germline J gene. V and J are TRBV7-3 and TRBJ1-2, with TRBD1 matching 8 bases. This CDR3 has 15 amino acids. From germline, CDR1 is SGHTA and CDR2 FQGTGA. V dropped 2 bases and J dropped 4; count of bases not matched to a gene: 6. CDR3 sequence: CASSLGGQGAYGYTF. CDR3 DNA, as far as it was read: TGTGCCAGCAGCTTAGGCGGGCAGGGGGCCTATGGC.

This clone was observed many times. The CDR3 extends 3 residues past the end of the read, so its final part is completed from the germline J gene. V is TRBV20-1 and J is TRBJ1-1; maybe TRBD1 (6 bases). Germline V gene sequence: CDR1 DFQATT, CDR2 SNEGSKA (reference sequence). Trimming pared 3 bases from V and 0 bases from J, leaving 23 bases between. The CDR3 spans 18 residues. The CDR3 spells CSASKGTGTPNMNTEAFF. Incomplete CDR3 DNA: TGCAGTGCTAGTAAGGGCACAGGGACACCTAACATGAACACTGAA.

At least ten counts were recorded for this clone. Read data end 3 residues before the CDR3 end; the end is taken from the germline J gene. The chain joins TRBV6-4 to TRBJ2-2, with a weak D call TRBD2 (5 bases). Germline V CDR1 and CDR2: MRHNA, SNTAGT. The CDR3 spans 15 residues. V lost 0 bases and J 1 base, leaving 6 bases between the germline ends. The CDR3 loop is CASSDSSGNTGELFF. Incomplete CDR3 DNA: TGTGCCAGCAGTGACTCGAGCGGGAACACCGGGGAG.

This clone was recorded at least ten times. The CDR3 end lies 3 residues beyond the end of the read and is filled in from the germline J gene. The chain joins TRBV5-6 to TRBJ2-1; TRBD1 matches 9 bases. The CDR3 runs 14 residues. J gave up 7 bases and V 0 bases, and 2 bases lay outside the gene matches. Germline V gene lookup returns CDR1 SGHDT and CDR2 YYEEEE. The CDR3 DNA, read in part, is TGTGCCAGCAGCTTGGACAGGGGGCTTAATGAG. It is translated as CASSLDRGLNE. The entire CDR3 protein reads CASSLDRGLNEQFF.

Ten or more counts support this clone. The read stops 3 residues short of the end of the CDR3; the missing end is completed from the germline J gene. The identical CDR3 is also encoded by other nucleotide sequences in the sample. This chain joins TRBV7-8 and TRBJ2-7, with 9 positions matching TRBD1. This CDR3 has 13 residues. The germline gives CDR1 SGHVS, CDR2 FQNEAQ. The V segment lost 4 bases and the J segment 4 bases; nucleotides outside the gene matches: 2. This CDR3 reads CASSSQGAYEQYF. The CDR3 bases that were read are TGTGCCAGCAGCTCACAGGGGGCTTACGAG.

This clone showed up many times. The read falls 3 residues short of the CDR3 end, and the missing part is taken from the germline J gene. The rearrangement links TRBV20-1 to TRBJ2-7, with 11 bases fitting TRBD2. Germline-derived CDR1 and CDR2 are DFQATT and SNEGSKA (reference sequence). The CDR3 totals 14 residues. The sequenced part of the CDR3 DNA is TGCAGAGAAACTAGCGGGAGCCATCCTTACGAG. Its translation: CRETSGSHPYE. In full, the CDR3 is CRETSGSHPYEQYF.

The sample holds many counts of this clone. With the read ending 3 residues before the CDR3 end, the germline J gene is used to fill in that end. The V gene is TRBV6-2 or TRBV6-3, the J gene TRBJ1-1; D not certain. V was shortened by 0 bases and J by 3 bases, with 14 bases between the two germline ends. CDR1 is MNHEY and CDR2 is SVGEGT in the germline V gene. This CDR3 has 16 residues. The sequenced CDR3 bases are TGTGCCAGCAGTTACTCCAGGATTTATTGGGACACTGAA. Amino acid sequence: CASSYSRIYWDTE. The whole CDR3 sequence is CASSYSRIYWDTEAFF.

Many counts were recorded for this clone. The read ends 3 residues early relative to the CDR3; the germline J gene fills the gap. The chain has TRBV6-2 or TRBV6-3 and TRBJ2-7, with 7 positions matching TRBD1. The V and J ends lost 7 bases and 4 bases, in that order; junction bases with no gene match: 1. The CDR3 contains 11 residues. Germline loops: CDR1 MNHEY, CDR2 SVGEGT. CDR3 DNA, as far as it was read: TGTGCCAGCATACAGGGGTACGAG. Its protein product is CASIQGYE. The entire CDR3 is CASIQGYEQYF.

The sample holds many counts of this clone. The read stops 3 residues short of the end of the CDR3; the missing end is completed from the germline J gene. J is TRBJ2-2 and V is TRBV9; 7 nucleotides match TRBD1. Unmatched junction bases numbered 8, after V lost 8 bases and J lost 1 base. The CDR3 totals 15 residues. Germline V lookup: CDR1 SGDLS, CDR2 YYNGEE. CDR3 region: CASSVGDRNTGELFF. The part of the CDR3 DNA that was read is TGTGCCAGTTCAGTGGGGGACAGGAACACCGGGGAG.

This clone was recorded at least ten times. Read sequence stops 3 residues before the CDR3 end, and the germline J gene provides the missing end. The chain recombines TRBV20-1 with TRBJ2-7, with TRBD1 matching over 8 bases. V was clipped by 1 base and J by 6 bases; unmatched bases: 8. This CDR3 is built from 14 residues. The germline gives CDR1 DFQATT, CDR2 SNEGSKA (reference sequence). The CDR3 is CSARVDRGYLEQYF. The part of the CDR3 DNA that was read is TGCAGTGCTAGAGTCGACAGGGGTTATCTCGAG.

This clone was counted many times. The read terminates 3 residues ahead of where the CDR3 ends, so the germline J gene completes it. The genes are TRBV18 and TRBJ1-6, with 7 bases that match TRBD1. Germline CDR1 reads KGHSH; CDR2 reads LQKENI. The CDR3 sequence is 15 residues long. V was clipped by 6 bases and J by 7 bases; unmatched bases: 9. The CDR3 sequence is CASSPTGLINSPLHF. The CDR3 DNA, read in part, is TGTGCCAGCTCCCCGACAGGGTTGATCAATTCACCC. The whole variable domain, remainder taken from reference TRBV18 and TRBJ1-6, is NAGVMQNPRHLVRRRGQEARLRCSPMKGHSHVYWYRQLPEEGLKFMVYLQKENIIDESGMPKERFSAEFPKEGPSILRIQQVVRGDSAAYFCASSPTGLINSPLHFGNGTRLTVT.

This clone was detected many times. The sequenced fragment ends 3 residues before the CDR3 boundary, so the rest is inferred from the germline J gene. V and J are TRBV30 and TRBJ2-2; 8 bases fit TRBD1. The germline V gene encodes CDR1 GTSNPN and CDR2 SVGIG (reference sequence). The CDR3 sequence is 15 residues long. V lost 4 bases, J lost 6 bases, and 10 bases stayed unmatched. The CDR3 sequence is CAWTRGQGRAGELFF. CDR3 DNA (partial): TGTGCCTGGACCCGCGGACAGGGCAGAGCCGGGGAG.

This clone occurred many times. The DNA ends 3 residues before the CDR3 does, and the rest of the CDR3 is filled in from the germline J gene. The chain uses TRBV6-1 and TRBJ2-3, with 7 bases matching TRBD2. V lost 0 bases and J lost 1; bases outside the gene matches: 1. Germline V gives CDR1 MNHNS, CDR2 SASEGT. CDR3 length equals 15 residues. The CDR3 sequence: CASSEAGGGTDTQYF. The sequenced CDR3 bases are TGTGCCAGCAGTGAAGCGGGGGGGGGCACAGATACG.